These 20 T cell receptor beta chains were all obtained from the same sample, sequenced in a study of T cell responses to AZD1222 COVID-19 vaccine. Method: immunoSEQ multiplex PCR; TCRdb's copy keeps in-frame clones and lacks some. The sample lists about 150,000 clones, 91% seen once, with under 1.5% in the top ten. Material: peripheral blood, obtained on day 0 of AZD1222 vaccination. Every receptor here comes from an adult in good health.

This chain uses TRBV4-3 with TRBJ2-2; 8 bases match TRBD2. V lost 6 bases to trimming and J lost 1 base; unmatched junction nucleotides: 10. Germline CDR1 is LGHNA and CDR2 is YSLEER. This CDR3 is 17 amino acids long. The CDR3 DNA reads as TGCGCCAGCAGTACGGAATATAGCGGGGTGAACACCGGGGAGCTGTTTTTT. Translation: CASSTEYSGVNTGELFF.

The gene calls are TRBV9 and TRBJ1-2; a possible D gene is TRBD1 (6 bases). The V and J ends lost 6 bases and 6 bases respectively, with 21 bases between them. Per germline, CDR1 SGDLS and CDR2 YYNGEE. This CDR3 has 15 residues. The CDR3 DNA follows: TGTGCCAGCACCCCGGCCCTACAGGGATCGCATGGCTACACCTTC. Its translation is CASTPALQGSHGYTF.

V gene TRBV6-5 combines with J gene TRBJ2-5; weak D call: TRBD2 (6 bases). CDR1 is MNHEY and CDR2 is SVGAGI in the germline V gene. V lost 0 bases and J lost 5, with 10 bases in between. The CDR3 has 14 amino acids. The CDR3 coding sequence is TGTGCCAGCAGTTACTCTGGAGGGACGGAGACCCAGTACTTC. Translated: CASSYSGGTETQYF.

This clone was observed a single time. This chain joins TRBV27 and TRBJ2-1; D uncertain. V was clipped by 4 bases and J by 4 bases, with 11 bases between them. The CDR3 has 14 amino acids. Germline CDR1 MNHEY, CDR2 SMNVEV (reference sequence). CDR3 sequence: CASSYAPLYNEQFF. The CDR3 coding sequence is TGTGCCAGCAGTTACGCCCCTCTTTACAATGAGCAGTTCTTC.

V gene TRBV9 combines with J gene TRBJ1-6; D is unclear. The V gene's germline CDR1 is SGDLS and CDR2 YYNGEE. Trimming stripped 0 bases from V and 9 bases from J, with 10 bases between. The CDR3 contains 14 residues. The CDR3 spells CASSVGGGGSPLHF. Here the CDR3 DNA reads TGTGCCAGCAGCGTAGGCGGTGGTGGTTCACCCCTCCACTTT.

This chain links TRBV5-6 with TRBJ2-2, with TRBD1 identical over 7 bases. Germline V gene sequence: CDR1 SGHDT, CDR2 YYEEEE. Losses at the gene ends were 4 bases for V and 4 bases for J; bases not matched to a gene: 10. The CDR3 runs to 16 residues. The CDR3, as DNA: TGTGCCAGCAGCCCGCCAGACAGGGCCGGCACCGGGGAGCTGTTTTTT. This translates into CASSPPDRAGTGELFF.

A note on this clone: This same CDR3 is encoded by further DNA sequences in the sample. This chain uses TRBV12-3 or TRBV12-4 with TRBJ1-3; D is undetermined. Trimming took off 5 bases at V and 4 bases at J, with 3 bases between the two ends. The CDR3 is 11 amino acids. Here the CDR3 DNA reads TGTGCCAGCAGTCCAGGAAACACCATATATTTT. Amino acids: CASSPGNTIYF.

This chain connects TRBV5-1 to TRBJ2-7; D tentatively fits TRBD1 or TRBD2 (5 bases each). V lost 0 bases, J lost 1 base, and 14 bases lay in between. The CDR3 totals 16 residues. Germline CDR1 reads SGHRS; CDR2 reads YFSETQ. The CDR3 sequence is CASSLEGRTTSYEQYF. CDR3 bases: TGCGCCAGCAGCTTGGAGGGGAGAACAACATCCTACGAGCAGTACTTC.

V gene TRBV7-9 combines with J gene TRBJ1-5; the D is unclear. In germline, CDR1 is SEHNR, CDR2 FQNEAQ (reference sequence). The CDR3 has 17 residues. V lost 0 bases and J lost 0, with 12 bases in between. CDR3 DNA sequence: TGTGCCAGCAGCTTAGCGGCGCCCGGTGATAGCAATCAGCCCCAGCATTTT. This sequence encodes CASSLAAPGDSNQPQHF.

CDR3 bases: TGTGCCAGTAGTACCCAAAACAGGGGGGTTGGTCAGCCCCAGCATTTT. It translates to CASSTQNRGVGQPQHF. V usage is TRBV19 and J usage is TRBJ1-5, with 8 bases fitting TRBD1. CDR3 length: 16 amino acids. Losses at the gene ends were 4 bases for V and 6 bases for J; bases not matched to a gene: 11. Germline CDR1 and CDR2: LNHDA and SQIVND (reference sequence). Full variable domain (outside the CDR3, taken from reference TRBV19 and TRBJ1-5): DGGITQSPKYLFRKEGQNVTLSCEQNLNHDAMYWYRQDPGQGLRLIYYSQIVNDFQKGDIAEGYSVSREKKESFPLTVTSAQKNPTAFYLCASSTQNRGVGQPQHFGDGTRLSIL.

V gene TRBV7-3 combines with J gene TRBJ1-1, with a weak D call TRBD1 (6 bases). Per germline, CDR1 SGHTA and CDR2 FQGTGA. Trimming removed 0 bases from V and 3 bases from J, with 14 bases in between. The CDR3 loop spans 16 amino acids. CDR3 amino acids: CASSLTFDRRDTEAFF. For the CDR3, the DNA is TGTGCCAGCAGCTTAACTTTTGACAGGAGAGACACTGAAGCTTTCTTT.

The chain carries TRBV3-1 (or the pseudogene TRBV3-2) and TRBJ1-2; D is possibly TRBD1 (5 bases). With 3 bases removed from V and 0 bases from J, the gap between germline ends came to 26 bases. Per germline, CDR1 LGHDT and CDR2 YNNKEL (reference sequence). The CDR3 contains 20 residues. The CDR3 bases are TGTGCCAGCAGCCATAAGGCCCCTGTGGCAGGGCCCCTTACTAACTATGGCTACACCTTC. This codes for CASSHKAPVAGPLTNYGYTF.

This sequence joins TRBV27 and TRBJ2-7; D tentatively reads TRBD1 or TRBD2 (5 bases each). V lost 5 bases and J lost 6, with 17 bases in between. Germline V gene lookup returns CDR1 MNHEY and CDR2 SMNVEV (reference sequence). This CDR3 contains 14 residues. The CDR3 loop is CASSTTRGGVEQYF. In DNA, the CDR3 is TGTGCCAGCAGTACTACTAGGGGTGGTGTCGAGCAGTACTTC.

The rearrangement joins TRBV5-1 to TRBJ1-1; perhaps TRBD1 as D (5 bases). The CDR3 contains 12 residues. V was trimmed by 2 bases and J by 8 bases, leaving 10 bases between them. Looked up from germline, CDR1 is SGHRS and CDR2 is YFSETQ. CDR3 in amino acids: CASSLGAAEAFF. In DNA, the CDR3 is TGCGCCAGCAGCTTAGGGGCGGCAGAAGCTTTCTTT.

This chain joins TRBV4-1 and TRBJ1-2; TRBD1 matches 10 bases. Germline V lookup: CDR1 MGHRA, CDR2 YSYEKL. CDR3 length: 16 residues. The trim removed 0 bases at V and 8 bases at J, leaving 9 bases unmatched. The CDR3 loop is CASSQDGTGASRGYTF. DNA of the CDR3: TGCGCCAGCAGCCAAGATGGGACAGGGGCGAGTCGAGGCTACACCTTC.

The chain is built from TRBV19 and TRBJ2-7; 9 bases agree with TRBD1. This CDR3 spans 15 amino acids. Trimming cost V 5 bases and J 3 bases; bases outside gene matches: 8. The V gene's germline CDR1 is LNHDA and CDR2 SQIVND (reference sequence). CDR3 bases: TGTGCCAGTAGTGTGGGGACAGGGTCAGGCTACGAGCAGTACTTC. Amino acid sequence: CASSVGTGSGYEQYF. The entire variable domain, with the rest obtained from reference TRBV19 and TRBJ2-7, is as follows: DGGITQSPKYLFRKEGQNVTLSCEQNLNHDAMYWYRQDPGQGLRLIYYSQIVNDFQKGDIAEGYSVSREKKESFPLTVTSAQKNPTAFYLCASSVGTGSGYEQYFGPGTRLTVT.

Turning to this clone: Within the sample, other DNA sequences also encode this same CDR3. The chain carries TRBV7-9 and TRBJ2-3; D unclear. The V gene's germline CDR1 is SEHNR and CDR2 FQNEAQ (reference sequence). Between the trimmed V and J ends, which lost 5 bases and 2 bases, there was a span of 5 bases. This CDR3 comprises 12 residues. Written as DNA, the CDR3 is TGTGCCAGCAGCCCGACCACAGATACGCAGTATTTT. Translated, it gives CASSPTTDTQYF.

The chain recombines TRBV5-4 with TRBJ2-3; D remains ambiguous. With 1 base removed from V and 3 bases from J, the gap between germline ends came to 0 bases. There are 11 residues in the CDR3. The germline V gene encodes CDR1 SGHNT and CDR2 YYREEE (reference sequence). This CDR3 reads CASSLTDTQYF. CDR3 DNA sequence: TGTGCCAGCAGCTTGACAGATACGCAGTATTTT.

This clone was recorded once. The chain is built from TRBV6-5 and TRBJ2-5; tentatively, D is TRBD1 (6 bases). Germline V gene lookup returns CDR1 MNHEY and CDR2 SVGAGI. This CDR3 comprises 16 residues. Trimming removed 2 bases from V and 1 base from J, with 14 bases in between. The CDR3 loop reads CASSYNSDRRQETQYF. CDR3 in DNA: TGTGCCAGCAGTTACAACTCCGACAGGCGCCAAGAGACCCAGTACTTC.

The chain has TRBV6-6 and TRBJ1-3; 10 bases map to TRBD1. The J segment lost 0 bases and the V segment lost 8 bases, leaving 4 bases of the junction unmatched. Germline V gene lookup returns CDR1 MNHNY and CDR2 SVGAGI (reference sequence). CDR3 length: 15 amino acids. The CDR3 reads CASGDRGRSGNTIYF. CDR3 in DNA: TGTGCCAGCGGGGACAGGGGTCGCTCTGGAAACACCATATATTTT.